This T cell receptor beta chain appears in the sequencing data of a study of shared clonotypes between healthy human individuals. CD45RO negativity and positive selection for CCR7 defined naive CD8 cells, a population that excluded terminally differentiated effector memory CD45RA+ cells. Assay used: immunoSEQ multiplex PCR; TCRdb lists only in-frame clones, some missing. This sample has 450,000 to 700,000 clones; around 95% occur once, and the top ten carry less than 0.13%. A remark on this clone: Within the sample, other DNA sequences also encode this same CDR3.

The clonotype was recovered from a woman in her 30s in good health. The material sequenced was naive CD8+ T cells sorted from blood.

As DNA, the CDR3 is TGTGCCAGCAGTTTTGGCACCAACTCCTACGAGCAGTACTTC. It specifies CASSFGTNSYEQYF. This chain uses TRBV27 with TRBJ2-7; no clear D gene. The CDR3 spans 14 residues. V dropped 3 bases and J dropped 0 bases, with 9 bases sitting between them. The V gene's germline CDR1 is MNHEY and CDR2 SMNVEV (reference sequence).